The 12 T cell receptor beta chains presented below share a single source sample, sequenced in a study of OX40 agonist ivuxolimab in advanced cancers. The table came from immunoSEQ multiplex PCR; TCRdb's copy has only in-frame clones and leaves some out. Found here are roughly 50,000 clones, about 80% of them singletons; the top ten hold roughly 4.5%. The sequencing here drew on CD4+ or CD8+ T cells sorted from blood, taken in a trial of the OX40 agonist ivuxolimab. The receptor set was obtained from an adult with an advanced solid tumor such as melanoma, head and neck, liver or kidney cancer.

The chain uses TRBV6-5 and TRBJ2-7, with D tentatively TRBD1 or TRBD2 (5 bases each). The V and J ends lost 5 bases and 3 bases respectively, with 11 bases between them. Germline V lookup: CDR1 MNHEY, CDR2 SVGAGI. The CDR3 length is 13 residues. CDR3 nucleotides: TGTGCCAGCAGTGGGGGAAGGGACTACGAGCAGTACTTC. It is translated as CASSGGRDYEQYF.

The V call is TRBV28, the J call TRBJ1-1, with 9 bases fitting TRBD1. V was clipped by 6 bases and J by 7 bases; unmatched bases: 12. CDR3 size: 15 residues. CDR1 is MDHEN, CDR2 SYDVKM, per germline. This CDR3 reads CASSRGGTGKGEAFF. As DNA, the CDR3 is TGTGCCAGCAGCCGGGGAGGGACAGGGAAAGGTGAAGCTTTCTTT.

The CDR3 coding sequence is TGTGCCTGGAGTTACAGGGGGAACACTGAAGCTTTCTTT. Translation gives CAWSYRGNTEAFF. This chain uses TRBV30 with TRBJ1-1; 7 nucleotides line up with TRBD1. J was trimmed by 1 base and V by 2 bases; bases with no gene match: 1. Germline V lookup: CDR1 GTSNPN, CDR2 SVGIG (reference sequence). The CDR3 is 13 amino acids.

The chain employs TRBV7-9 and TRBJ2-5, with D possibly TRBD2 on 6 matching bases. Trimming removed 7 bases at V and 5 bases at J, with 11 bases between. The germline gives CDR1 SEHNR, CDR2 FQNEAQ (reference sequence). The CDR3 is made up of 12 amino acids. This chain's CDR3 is CASTRGWETQYF. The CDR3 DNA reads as TGTGCCAGCACCCGGGGGTGGGAGACCCAGTACTTC.

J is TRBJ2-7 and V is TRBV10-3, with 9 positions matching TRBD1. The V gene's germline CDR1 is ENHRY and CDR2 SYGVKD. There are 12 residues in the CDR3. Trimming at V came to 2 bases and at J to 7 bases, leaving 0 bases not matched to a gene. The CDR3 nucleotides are TGTGCCATCAGTGAGGGGACAGGGGAGCAGTACTTC. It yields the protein CAISEGTGEQYF.

The CDR3: CASSLGESGSGEQFF. CDR3 sequence (DNA): TGTGCCAGCAGTTTAGGGGAATCGGGCTCCGGGGAGCAGTTCTTC. J is TRBJ2-1 and V is TRBV28; D unresolved. The germline V gene has CDR1 MDHEN and CDR2 SYDVKM. The V gene lost 2 bases and the J gene lost 10 bases, with 18 bases spanning the gap. This CDR3 has 15 residues.

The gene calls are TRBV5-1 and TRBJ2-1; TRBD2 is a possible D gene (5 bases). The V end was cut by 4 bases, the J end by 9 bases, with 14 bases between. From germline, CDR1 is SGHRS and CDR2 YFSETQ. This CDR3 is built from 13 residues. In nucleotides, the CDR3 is TGCGCCAGCAGCGAACCGGGGTATGTTGAGCAGTTCTTC. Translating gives CASSEPGYVEQFF.

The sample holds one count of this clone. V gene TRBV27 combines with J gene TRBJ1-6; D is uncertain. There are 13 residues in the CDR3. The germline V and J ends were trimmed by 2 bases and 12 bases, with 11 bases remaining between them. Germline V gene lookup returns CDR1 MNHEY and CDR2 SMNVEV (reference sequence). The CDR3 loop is CASSLSSSIPLHF. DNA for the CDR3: TGTGCCAGCAGTTTAAGTTCCTCCATACCCCTCCACTTT.

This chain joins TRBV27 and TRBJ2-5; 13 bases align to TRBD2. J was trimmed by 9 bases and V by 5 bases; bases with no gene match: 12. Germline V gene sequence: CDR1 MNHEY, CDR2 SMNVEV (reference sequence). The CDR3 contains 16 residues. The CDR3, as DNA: TGTGCCAGCAGTCTCCTGGTTACTAGCGGGAGGGCAGCCCAGTACTTC. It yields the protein CASSLLVTSGRAAQYF.

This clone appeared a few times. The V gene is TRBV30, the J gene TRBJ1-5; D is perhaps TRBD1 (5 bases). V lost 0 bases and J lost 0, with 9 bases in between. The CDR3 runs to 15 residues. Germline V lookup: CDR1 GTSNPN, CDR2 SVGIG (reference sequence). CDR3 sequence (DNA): TGTGCCTGGAGTGTAGGACACTATAGCAATCAGCCCCAGCATTTT. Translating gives CAWSVGHYSNQPQHF.

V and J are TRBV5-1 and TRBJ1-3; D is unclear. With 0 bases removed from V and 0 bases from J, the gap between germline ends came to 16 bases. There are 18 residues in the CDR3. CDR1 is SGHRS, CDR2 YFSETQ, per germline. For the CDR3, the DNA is TGCGCCAGCAGCTTGGGGCAGATAATGGAACTCTCTGGAAACACCATATATTTT. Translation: CASSLGQIMELSGNTIYF.

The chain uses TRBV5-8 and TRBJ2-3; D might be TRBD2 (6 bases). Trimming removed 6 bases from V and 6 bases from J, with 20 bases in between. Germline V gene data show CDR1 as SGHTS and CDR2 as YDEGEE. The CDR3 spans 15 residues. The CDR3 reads CASIHGSTSLDTQYF. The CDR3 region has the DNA TGTGCCAGCATCCACGGGAGCACTTCTCTCGATACGCAGTATTTT. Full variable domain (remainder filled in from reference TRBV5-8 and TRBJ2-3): EAGVTQSPTHLIKTRGQQATLRCSPISGHTSVYWYQQALGLGLQFLLWYDEGEERNRGNFPPRFSGRQFPNYSSELNVNALELEDSALYLCASIHGSTSLDTQYFGPGTRLTVL.